The clone carrying this T cell receptor (beta chain) was picked up many times. The antigen is not known. From RNA transcripts, TCR beta CDR3 regions were amplified. Using the HTBI primer set, a first-round RT-PCR was run on the TCR CDR3. MiXCR was run by TCRdb on the multiplex PCR reads, yielding one entry per CDR3 protein. The sample yields around 420,000 distinct CDR3 sequences, 12% to 15% seen once. Germline CDR1 is LGHDT and CDR2 is YNNKEL (reference sequence). The CDR3 consists of 14 residues. Trimming left V 4 bases short and J 5 bases short, with 12 bases between. Patients showing uncontrolled infection, other autoimmune disease, pregnancy or lactation were ineligible. The data were obtained in a study of T cells in Graves' hyperthyroidism and ophthalmopathy. General study results and limits: Ophthalmopathy onset followed model prediction by a median approximately 7 months. Researchers found most expanded thyroid clonotypes above 0.001 in blood as well.

This TCR was recovered from a woman between 18 and 30 years old with Graves' hyperthyroidism. Sample: blood. This sequence joins TRBV3-1 and TRBJ1-5; D remains unclear. In DNA form, the CDR3 reads TGTGCCAGCAGCCTTAACAATGGGGATCAGCCCCAGCATTTT. Its translation: CASSLNNGDQPQHF. The whole variable domain, remainder taken from reference TRBV3-1 and TRBJ1-5, is DTAVSQTPKYLVTQMGNDKSIKCEQNLGHDTMYWYKQDSKKFLKIMFSYNNKELIINETVPNRFSPKSPDKAHLNLHINSLELGDSAVYFCASSLNNGDQPQHFGDGTRLSIL.